This note documents a single T cell receptor beta chain sequence. Its antigen is not known. The data originate from a study of T cell clonotyping in hematopoietic cell transplantation. From germline, CDR1 is MNHNS and CDR2 SASEGT. CDR3 length equals 14 residues. V was pared by 8 bases and J by 9 bases, with 10 bases of the junction left unmatched. Sequenced by immunoSEQ multiplex PCR; TCRdb stores in-frame clones only, minus some. The data hold roughly 28,000 clones, with about 92% observed a single time. Whole-study findings and limits: Recipient TCR diversity dropped after transplant; expanded clonotypes rose from day 30 to 180.

As for time point: recipient sample about 28 days before transplant, after cytoreduction. The material sequenced was peripheral blood mononuclear cells, taken before stem cell transplant. This sequence joins TRBV6-1 and TRBJ1-5; 10 nucleotides match TRBD1. The sequence derives from a man aged 45-65 years with acute myeloid leukemia. Some clones in this sample may be carry-over from other donors' samples. CDR3: CASVSRDRGMPQHF. Written as DNA, the CDR3 is TGTGCCAGCGTCTCACGGGACAGGGGAATGCCCCAGCATTTT.